These 10 T cell receptor beta chains were sequenced from one sample in a study of OX40 agonist ivuxolimab in advanced cancers. Produced via immunoSEQ multiplex PCR; TCRdb's table is partial and in-frame only. This sample has about 60,000 clones, with around 86% found just once. The starting material was CD4+ or CD8+ T cells sorted from blood, obtained in a trial of the OX40 agonist ivuxolimab. Receptor source: an adult with an advanced solid tumor such as melanoma, head and neck, liver or kidney cancer.

The chain couples TRBV9 to TRBJ2-1; TRBD2 matches at 8 bases. The ends lost 7 bases at V and 10 bases at J; junction bases unmatched: 13. Germline CDR1 and CDR2: SGDLS and YYNGEE. The CDR3 runs to 14 residues. The CDR3 region is CASSLAPEREEQFF. Here the CDR3 DNA reads TGTGCCAGCTCTCTAGCTCCCGAGCGGGAGGAGCAGTTCTTC.

The chain recombines TRBV18 with TRBJ1-4; D unresolved. V was cut by 3 bases and J by 0 bases, with 5 bases left in between. The CDR3 loop spans 14 amino acids. Germline loops: CDR1 KGHSH, CDR2 LQKENI. The CDR3 bases are TGTGCCAGCTCACCGAGGACAACTAATGAAAAACTGTTTTTT. Translation gives CASSPRTTNEKLFF.

The chain links TRBV5-4 to TRBJ1-1; D remains unclear. Germline lookup yields CDR1 SGHNT and CDR2 YYREEE (reference sequence). The CDR3 has 14 residues. The ends were cut back, 6 bases at V and 3 bases at J, with 15 bases in the middle. The CDR3 DNA is TGTGCCAGCACCCTTAGTACTAAAGACACTGAAGCTTTCTTT. As protein: CASTLSTKDTEAFF.

This sequence joins TRBV15 and TRBJ2-3; 9 nucleotides match TRBD2. CDR3 size: 14 residues. The V and J ends lost 8 bases and 1 base, in that order; junction bases with no gene match: 4. CDR1 is LNHNV and CDR2 is YYDKDF in the germline V gene (reference sequence). The CDR3 here is CATLSGRRTDTQYF. The CDR3 bases are TGTGCCACCCTCAGCGGGAGGCGCACAGATACGCAGTATTTT.

The V call is TRBV5-1, the J call TRBJ1-4, with D perhaps TRBD1 (6 bases). V dropped 7 bases and J dropped 5 bases, with 15 bases sitting between them. The germline V gene has CDR1 SGHRS and CDR2 YFSETQ. CDR3 length: 14 amino acids. The CDR3 region is CASRGQSGNEKLFF. The DNA of the CDR3 is TGCGCCAGCCGCGGACAGTCGGGAAATGAAAAACTGTTTTTT.

CDR3 loop: CASSTGQKQETQYF. The CDR3 nucleotides read TGTGCCAGTAGTACGGGACAGAAACAAGAGACCCAGTACTTC. This rearrangement joins TRBV19 to TRBJ2-5, with TRBD1 matching 7 bases. CDR1 is LNHDA, CDR2 SQIVND, per germline (reference sequence). The junction had 4 bases not matched to a gene; V was cut back by 4 bases and J by 2 bases. This CDR3 has 14 residues.

The CDR3 region is CASRRGERDTQYF. The CDR3 bases are TGCGCCAGCAGGCGGGGGGAGAGGGATACGCAGTATTTT. The chain links TRBV4-1 to TRBJ2-3; TRBD2 matches 8 bases. This CDR3 comprises 13 residues. Germline values: CDR1 MGHRA, CDR2 YSYEKL. V was pared by 6 bases and J by 6 bases, with 5 bases of the junction left unmatched.

For this clone: At one of its ends the junction is not consistent with the germline gene, which may arise from a read error. The rearrangement links TRBV6-5 to TRBJ1-5, with D possibly matching TRBD1 (5 bases). CDR3 length: 12 amino acids. CDR1 is MNHEY, CDR2 SVGAGI, per germline. The DNA for the CDR3 is TGTGCCAGCAGACGGGGCAACCAGCCCCAGCATTTT. Residues: CASRRGNQPQHF.

This clone was detected a few times. The chain combines TRBV4-3 with TRBJ1-1, with D maybe TRBD1 (5 bases). Trimming stripped 7 bases from V and 5 bases from J, with 23 bases between. The CDR3 is 16 residues long. From germline, CDR1 is LGHNA and CDR2 YSLEER. The CDR3 bases are TGCGCCAGCACCGAAGGTAGGGGAAGTAGCGCTACTGAAGCTTTCTTT. It is translated as CASTEGRGSSATEAFF.

This clone was observed once. The chain is built from TRBV5-1 and TRBJ2-2; 9 nucleotides line up with TRBD2. This CDR3 is built from 14 residues. V was clipped by 6 bases and J by 7 bases; unmatched bases: 7. Germline lookup yields CDR1 SGHRS and CDR2 YFSETQ. Here the CDR3 reads CASTSSGSIGELFF. The CDR3 nucleotides read TGCGCCAGCACCAGTAGCGGGAGCATCGGGGAGCTGTTTTTT.